This T cell receptor (beta chain) is drawn from a study of beta chain features in type 1 diabetes (dated by TCRdb to the late 2010s). With respect to the entire study: Patients and healthy donors did not differ in mean age, gender distribution, total cell number or subset yield. A total of 107,917,701 sorted cells were examined across all samples, and a strong correlation was observed between cell number per subset and RNA yield. The study compared TCRB repertoires of sorted circulating CD4+ T cell subsets between recently diagnosed type 1 diabetes patients and matched healthy donors. Regulatory and stem cell-like memory subsets were obtained from only 8 patients and about 8 healthy donors, while naive and central memory subsets were obtained from all 28 donors. Overall study outcomes, separate from this receptor: In all four CD4+ subsets, TCRB CDR3 length was moderately but significantly shorter in type 1 diabetes patients. Patients with type 1 diabetes made fewer insertions and deleted more nucleotides at VDJ recombination sites, implying thymic rearrangement abnormalities. Naive, central memory and regulatory TCRB repertoires appeared more similar among patients than among healthy donors. Because cDNA was sequenced instead of genomic DNA, highly expressing activated cells could be over-represented, though the groups showed no difference in activation or CD3 levels. PCR might favor shorter templates, but patient and control samples were amplified and corrected together, so any skew would affect both groups equally. Because the HLA sub-analyses included only small numbers of individuals, any influence of HLA type on TCRB rearrangement was left unresolved.

The High Capacity cDNA Reverse Transcription Kit was used to reverse transcribe all of the isolated RNA, meaning that expressed TCRB transcripts were what got sequenced. Deep immunoSEQ sequencing was applied to naive, central memory and regulatory T cell samples, giving an average of approximately 4 million total reads per sample. Sorted cells were lysed in RLT buffer and RNA was extracted with DNase-treated RNeasy Micro or Mini kits, depending on cell number. Each cell subset was processed on its own to prevent cross-contamination, while patient and healthy donor samples were processed together. TCRB sequences were amplified from cDNA with the immunoSEQ multiplex PCR, producing 87-bp fragments spanning the CDR3 region. Sequencing of the amplicons was done on the Illumina HiSeq platform. As for the authors' bioinformatics: PCR bias was corrected computationally using synthetic template baselines, and reads within Hamming distance 2 were collapsed, with unmergeable singletons discarded. Reads were aligned to IMGT to assign V, D and J genes, CDR3 length, and insertions or deletions at six rearrangement sites. Within each subset, clonotype counts were normalized to sorted cell number, after which true diversity and Gini coefficients were computed with the tcR R package. The overlap coefficient, calculated on TCRB nucleotide sequences, was used to quantify repertoire sharing. TCRdb limited this immuneACCESS table to in-frame rearrangements with V and J called. A share of clones is missing; checked studies link under half to unresolved V genes, and the rest is unexplained. That table is the source of V, J and clone size, and D and trimming were worked out from the DNA. The sample table records around 190,000 clones; about 13% of these occur just once. In total, the top ten clones hold 0.6% to 0.8% of the sample.

From each donor, a single peripheral blood sample of about 100 mL on average was drawn into heparinised tubes. Using a panel that included CD45RO, CCR7, CD25, CD127, CD95 and CD27, naive, central memory, regulatory and stem cell-like memory CD4+ T cells were sorted on a BD FACSAria II. Every sorted population had a purity above 98%. PBMCs were separated immediately by Lymphoprep density gradient centrifugation and were stained directly, without being cultured. So that batch effects would be minimized, each experiment stained and sorted samples in pairs, pairing one healthy donor with one patient. This clone was counted at least ten times. The antigen this receptor binds is unknown. No qualities accompany the bases; no much larger clone lies one base away. Looking up the germline V gene (reference sequence) yields CDR1 GTSNPN and CDR2 SVGIG. Cut back by 0 bases and 8 bases, the V and J ends lie 11 bases apart. Spanning cysteine to phenylalanine, the CDR3 consists of 13 amino acids. Kept here is only the CDR3 DNA, which spans 39 bases and is read in frame from base 1.

The sequence derives from a young woman in good health. Sequencing used central memory CD4+ T cells from blood. The sequence links TRBV30 to TRBJ2-1; the D gene cannot be named for sure. The nucleotide sequence is given as TGTGCCTGGAGTGTACCCTCGTGGCATGAGCAGTTCTTC. This yields the protein CAWSVPSWHEQFF.